Here is one T cell receptor beta chain with its context. No antigen is known for it. Germline CDR1 LGHNA, CDR2 YNFKEQ. The CDR3 spans 16 residues. The V end lost 0 bases, the J end lost 2 bases, and 13 bases lay between the germline ends. The protocol was immunoSEQ multiplex PCR, while the TCRdb copy is restricted to in-frame clones and leaves out a portion. Of under 2,500,000 clones in the sample, approximately 96% are singletons; the top ten hold around 0.13%. The data derive from a study of shared clonotypes between healthy human individuals. Study observations and caveats: Naive subsets generally had larger estimated richness than memory subsets.

The chain recombines TRBV4-2 with TRBJ1-2, with D perhaps TRBD1 (5 bases). Sequenced sample: naive CD4+ T cells sorted from blood. Stated subset: CD45RA+ positively selected. The sequence came from a man younger than 30 in good health. Here the CDR3 DNA reads TGTGCCAGCAGCCAAGATAACTCTGGGGGGAACTATGGCTACACCTTC. It codes for CASSQDNSGGNYGYTF.